This T cell receptor beta chain came from a study of T-cell reconstitution after alpha-beta-depleted transplantation in children. The CDR3 has 14 residues. The V gene's germline CDR1 is MNHEY and CDR2 SVGEGT. Trimming took off 2 bases at V and 8 bases at J, with 13 bases between the two ends. Preparation of the TCRbeta library involved a method that used unique molecular identifiers. From the PCR reads, TCRdb called clonotypes with MiXCR, one entry per CDR3 protein. The sample yields approximately 800,000 distinct CDR3 sequences, approximately 15% seen once. The chain couples TRBV6-2 or TRBV6-3 to TRBJ2-1, with a weak D call TRBD1 (5 bases). This receptor was obtained from a male patient younger than 18 who had a stem cell transplant for acute lymphoblastic leukemia, so the T cells may come from the graft donor. The sequenced sample was PBMCs, mostly from graft donor cells, obtained 360 days after TCRalphabeta/CD19-depleted stem cell transplant. DNA for the CDR3: TGTGCCAGCAGTTACGGGGCCAGTCACTATGAGCAGTTCTTC. Translating gives CASSYGASHYEQFF.